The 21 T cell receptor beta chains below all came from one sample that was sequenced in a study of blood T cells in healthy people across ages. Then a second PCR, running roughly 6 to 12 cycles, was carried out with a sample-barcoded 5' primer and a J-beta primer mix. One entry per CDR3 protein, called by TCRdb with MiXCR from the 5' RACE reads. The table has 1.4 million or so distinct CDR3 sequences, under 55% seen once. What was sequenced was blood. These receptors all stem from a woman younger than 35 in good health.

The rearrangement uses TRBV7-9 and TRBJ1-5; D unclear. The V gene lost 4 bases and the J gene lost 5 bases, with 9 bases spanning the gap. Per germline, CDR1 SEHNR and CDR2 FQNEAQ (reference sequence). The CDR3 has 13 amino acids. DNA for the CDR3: TGTGCCAGCAGCTCCCGGGAGGATCAGCCCCAGCATTTT. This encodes CASSSREDQPQHF.

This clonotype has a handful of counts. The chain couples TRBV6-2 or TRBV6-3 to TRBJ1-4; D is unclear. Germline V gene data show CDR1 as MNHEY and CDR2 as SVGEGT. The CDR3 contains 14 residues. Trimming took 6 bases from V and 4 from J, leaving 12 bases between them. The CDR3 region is CASSKTAGNEKLFF. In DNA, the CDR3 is TGTGCCAGCAGCAAGACGGCCGGTAATGAAAAACTGTTTTTT.

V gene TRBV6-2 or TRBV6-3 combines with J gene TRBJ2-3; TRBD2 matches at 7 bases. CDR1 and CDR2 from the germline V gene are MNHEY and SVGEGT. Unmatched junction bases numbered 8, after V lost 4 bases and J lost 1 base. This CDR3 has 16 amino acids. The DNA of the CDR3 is TGTGCCAGCAGTTCCTTCCGGGACTACGGCACAGATACGCAGTATTTT. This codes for CASSSFRDYGTDTQYF.

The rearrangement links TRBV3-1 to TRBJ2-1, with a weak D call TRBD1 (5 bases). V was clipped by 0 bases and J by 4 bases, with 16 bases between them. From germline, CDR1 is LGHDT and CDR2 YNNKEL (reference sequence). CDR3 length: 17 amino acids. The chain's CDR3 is CASSQDRAATVYNEQFF. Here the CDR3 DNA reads TGTGCCAGCAGCCAAGATCGAGCAGCGACAGTTTACAATGAGCAGTTCTTC.

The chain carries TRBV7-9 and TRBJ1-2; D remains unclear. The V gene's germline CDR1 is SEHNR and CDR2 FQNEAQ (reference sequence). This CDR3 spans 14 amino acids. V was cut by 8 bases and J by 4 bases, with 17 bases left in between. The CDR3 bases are TGTGCCAGCGGATCGACGGCTCTGGCCTATGGCTACACCTTC. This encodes CASGSTALAYGYTF.

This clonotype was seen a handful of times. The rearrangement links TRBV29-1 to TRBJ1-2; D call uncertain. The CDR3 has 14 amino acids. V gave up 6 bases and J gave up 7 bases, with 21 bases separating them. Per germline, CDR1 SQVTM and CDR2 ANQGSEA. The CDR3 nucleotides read TGCAGCGTGCAAGGGAGACTACACTCCTCTGGCTACACCTTC. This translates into CSVQGRLHSSGYTF.

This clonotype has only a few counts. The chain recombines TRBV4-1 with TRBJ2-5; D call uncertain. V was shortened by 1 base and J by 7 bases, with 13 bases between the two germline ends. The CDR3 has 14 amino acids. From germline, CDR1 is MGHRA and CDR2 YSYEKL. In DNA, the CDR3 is TGCGCCAGCAGCCAAGTACGCGAACCGGGGACCCAGTACTTC. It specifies CASSQVREPGTQYF.

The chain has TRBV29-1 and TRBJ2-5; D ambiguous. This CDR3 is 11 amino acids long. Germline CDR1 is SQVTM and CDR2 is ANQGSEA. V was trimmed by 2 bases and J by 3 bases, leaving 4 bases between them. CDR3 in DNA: TGCAGCGTTGAACCTAAAGAGACCCAGTACTTC. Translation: CSVEPKETQYF.

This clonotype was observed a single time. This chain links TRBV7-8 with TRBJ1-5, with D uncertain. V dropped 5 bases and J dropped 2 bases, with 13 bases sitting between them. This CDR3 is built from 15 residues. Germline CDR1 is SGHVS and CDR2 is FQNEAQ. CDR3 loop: CASSPDGLRNQPQHF. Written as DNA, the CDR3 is TGTGCCAGCAGCCCGGACGGGCTTCGCAATCAGCCCCAGCATTTT.

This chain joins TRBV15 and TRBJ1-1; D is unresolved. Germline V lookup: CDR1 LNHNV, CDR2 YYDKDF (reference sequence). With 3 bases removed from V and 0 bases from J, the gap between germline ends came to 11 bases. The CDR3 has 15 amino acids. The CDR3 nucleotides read TGTGCCACCAGCAGTCCCCAGGCTATGAACACTGAAGCTTTCTTT. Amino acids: CATSSPQAMNTEAFF.

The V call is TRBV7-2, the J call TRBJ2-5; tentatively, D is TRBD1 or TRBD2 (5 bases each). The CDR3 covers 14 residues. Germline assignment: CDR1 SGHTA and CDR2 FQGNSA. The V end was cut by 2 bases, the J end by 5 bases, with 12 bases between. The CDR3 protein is CASSLFGTRETQYF. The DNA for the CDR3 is TGTGCCAGCAGCTTATTTGGGACCCGGGAGACCCAGTACTTC.

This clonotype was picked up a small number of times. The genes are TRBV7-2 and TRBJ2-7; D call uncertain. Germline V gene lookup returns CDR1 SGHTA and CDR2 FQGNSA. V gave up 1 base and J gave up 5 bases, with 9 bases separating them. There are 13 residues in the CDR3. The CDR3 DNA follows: TGTGCCAGCAGCTTAGAACAGATGGACGAGCAGTACTTC. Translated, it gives CASSLEQMDEQYF.

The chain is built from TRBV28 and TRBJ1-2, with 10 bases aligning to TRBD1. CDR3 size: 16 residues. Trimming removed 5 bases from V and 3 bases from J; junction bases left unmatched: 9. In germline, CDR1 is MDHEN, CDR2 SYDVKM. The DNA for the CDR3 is TGTGCCAGCAGTATTACCAAGACAGGGGGCTACTATGGCTACACCTTC. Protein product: CASSITKTGGYYGYTF.

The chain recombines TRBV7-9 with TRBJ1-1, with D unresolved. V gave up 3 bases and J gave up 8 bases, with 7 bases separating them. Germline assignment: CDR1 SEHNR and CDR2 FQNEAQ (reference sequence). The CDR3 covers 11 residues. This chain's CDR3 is CASSLMREAFF. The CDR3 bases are TGTGCCAGCAGCTTGATGAGAGAAGCTTTCTTT.

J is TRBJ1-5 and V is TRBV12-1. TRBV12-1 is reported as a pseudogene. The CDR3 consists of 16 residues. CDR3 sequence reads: CASSFNWSTVNQPQHF. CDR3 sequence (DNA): TGTGCCAGCAGCTTTAATTGGTCGACGGTGAATCAGCCCCAGCATTTT.

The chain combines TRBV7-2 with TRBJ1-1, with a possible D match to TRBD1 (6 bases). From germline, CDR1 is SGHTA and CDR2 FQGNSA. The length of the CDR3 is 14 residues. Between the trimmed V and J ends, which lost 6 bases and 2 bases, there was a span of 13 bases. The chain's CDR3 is CASSPYRVNTEAFF. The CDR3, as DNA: TGTGCCAGCAGTCCTTACAGGGTAAACACTGAAGCTTTCTTT.

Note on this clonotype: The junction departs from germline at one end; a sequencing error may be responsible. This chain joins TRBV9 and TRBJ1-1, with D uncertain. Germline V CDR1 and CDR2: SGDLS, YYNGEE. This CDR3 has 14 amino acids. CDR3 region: CASSVEQRNAEAFF. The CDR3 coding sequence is TGTGCCAGCAGCGTAGAACAGAGGAACGCTGAAGCTTTCTTT.

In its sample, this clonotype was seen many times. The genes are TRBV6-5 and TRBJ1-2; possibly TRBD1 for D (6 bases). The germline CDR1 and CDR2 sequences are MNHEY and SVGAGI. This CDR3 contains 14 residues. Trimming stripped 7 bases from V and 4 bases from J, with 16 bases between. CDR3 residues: CASTHGGTTYGYTF. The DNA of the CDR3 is TGTGCCAGCACCCATGGAGGGACAACCTATGGCTACACCTTC.

CDR3 sequence reads: CASFHDRGADEQYF. DNA for the CDR3: TGTGCCAGCTTCCACGATCGAGGGGCCGATGAGCAGTACTTC. The J gene is TRBJ2-7, the V gene TRBV12-3 or TRBV12-4; D possibly uses TRBD1 or TRBD2 (5 bases each). Between the trimmed V and J ends, which lost 8 bases and 7 bases, there was a span of 21 bases. The CDR3 is 14 amino acids.

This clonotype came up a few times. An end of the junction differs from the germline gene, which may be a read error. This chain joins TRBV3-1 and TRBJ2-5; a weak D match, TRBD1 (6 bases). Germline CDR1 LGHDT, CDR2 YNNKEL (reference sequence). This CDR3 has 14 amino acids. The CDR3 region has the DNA TGTGCCGGCAGCCAGGGGAGTTATCAAGAGACCCAGTACTTC. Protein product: CAGSQGSYQETQYF.

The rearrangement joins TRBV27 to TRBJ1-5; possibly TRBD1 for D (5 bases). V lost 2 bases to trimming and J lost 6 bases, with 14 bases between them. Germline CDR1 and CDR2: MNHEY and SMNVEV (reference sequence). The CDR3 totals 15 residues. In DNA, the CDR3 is TGTGCCAGCAGTTTAGCGGGGGTGGGAACTCAGCCCCAGCATTTT. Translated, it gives CASSLAGVGTQPQHF.